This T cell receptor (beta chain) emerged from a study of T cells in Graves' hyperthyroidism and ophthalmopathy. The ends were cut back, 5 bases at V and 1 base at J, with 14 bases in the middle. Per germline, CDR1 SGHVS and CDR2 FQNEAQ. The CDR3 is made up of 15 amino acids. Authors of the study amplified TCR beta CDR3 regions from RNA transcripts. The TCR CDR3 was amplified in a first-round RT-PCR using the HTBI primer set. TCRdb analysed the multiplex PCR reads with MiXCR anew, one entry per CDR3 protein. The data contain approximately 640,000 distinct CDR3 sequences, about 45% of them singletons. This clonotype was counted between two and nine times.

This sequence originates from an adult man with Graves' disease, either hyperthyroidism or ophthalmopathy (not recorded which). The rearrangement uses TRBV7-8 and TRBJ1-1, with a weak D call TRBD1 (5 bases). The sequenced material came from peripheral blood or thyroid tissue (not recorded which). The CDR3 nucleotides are TGTGCCAGCAGCCCCGGGGGACTCTCGAACACTGAAGCTTTCTTT. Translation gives CASSPGGLSNTEAFF.